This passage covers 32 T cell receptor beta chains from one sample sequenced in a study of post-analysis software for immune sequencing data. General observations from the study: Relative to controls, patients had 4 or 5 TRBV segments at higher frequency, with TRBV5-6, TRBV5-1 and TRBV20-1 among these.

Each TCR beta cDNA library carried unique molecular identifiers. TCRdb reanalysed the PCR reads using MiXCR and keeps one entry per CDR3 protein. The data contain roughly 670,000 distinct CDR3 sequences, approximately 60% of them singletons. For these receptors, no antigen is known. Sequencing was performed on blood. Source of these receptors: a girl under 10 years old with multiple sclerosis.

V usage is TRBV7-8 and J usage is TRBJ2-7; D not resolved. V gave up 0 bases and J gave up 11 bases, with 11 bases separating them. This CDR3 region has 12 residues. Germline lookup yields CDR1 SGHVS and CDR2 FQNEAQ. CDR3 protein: CASSLALGFEYF. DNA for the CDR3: TGTGCCAGCAGCTTAGCGCTTGGGTTCGAGTACTTC. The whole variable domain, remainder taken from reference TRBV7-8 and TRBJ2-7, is GAGVSQSPRYKVAKRGQDVALRCDPISGHVSLFWYQQALGQGPEFLTYFQNEAQLDKSGLPSDRFFAERPEGSVSTLKIQRTQQEDSAVYLCASSLALGFEYFGPGTRLTVT.

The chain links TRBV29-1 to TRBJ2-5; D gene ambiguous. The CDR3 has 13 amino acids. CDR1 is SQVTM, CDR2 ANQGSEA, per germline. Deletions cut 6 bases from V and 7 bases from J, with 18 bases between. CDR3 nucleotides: TGCAGCGTGGCACCTCAAGCCCTCGGGACCCAGTACTTC. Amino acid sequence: CSVAPQALGTQYF.

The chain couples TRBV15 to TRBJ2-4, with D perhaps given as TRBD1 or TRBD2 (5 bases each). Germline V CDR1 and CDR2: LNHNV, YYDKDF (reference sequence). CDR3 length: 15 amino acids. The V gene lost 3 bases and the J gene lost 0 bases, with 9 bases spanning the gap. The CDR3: CATSRGELAKNIQYF. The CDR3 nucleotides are TGTGCCACCAGCAGGGGGGAACTAGCCAAAAACATTCAGTACTTC.

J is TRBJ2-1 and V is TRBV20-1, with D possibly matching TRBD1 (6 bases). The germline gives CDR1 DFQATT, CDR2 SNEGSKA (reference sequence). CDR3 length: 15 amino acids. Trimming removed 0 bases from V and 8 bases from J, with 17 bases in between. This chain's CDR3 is CSARDAAGDGYEQFF. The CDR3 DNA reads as TGCAGTGCTAGAGATGCGGCAGGGGATGGGTATGAGCAGTTCTTC.

CDR3 in amino acids: CASSLHDDEQFF. The CDR3 DNA follows: TGTGCCAGCAGCTTGCACGACGATGAGCAGTTCTTC. This chain connects TRBV5-6 to TRBJ2-1; D is unclear. The CDR3 covers 12 residues. Germline loops: CDR1 SGHDT, CDR2 YYEEEE. The V and J ends lost 1 base and 8 bases respectively, with 7 bases between them.

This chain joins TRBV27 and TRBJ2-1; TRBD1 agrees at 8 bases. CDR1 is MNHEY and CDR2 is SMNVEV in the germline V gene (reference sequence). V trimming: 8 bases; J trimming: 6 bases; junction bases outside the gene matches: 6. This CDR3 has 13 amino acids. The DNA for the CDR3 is TGTGCCAGCCAGGGACAGGTCATCAATGAGCAGTTCTTC. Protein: CASQGQVINEQFF.

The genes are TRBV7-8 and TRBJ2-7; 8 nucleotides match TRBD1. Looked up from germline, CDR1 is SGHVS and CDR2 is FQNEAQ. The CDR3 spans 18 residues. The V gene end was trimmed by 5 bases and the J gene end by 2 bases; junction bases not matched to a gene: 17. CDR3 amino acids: CASSLSRRNGQGPYEQYF. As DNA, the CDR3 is TGTGCCAGCAGCCTAAGCAGACGGAACGGACAGGGACCCTACGAGCAGTACTTC. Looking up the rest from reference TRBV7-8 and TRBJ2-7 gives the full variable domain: GAGVSQSPRYKVAKRGQDVALRCDPISGHVSLFWYQQALGQGPEFLTYFQNEAQLDKSGLPSDRFFAERPEGSVSTLKIQRTQQEDSAVYLCASSLSRRNGQGPYEQYFGPGTRLTVT.

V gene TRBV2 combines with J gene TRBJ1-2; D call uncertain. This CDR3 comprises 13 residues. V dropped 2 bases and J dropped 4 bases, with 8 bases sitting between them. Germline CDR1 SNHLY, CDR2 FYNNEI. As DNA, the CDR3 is TGTGCCAGCAGTGAAATGAGTCCCTATGGCTACACCTTC. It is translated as CASSEMSPYGYTF.

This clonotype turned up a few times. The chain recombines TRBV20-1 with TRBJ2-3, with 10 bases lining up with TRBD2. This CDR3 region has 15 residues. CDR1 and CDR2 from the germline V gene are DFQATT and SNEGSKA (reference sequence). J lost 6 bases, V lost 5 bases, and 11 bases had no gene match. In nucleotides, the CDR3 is TGCAGTGCTCGGGCCGGGACTAGCGTAGCCGATACGCAGTATTTT. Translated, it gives CSARAGTSVADTQYF.

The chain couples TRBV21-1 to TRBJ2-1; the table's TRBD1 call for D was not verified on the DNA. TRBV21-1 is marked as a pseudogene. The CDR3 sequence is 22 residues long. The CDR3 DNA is TGTGCCAGCAGCAAGGTGGGGCTCGGTCCGGGGCCAAACTCTTCCGAATTAAATGAGCAGTTCTTC. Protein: CASSKVGLGPGPNSSELNEQFF.

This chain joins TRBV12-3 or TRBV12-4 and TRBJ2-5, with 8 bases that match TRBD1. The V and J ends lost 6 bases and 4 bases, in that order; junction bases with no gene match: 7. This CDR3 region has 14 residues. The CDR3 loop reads CASSADRGTETQYF. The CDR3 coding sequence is TGTGCCAGCAGCGCCGACAGGGGAACAGAGACCCAGTACTTC.

For the CDR3, the DNA is TGTGCCAGCAGTTTAGACTCGGGAGTGGGTGGATCCAAAAACATTCAGTACTTC. Translating it yields CASSLDSGVGGSKNIQYF. The rearrangement joins TRBV28 to TRBJ2-4, with D possibly being TRBD2 (6 bases). This CDR3 has 18 amino acids. Germline CDR1 and CDR2: MDHEN and SYDVKM. With 2 bases removed from V and 2 bases from J, the gap between germline ends came to 19 bases.

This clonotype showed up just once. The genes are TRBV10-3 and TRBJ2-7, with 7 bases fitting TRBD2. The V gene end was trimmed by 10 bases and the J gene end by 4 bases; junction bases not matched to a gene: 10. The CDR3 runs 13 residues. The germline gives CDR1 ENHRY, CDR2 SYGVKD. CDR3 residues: CATRAGGGYEQYF. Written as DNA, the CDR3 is TGTGCCACCCGTGCTGGCGGGGGTTACGAGCAGTACTTC.

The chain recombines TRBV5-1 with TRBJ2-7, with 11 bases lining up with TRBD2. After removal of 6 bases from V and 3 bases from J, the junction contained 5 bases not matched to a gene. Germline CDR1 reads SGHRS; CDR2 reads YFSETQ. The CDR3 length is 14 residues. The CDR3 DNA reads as TGCGCCAGCACAGCGGGGACTAGCGGCTACGAGCAGTACTTC. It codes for CASTAGTSGYEQYF. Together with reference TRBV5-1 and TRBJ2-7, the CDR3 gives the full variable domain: KAGVTQTPRYLIKTRGQQVTLSCSPISGHRSVSWYQQTPGQGLQFLFEYFSETQRNKGNFPGRFSGRQFSNSRSEMNVSTLELGDSALYLCASTAGTSGYEQYFGPGTRLTVT.

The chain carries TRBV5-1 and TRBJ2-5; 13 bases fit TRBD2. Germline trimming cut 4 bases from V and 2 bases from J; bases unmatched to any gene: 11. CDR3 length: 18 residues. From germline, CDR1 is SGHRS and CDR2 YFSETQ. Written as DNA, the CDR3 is TGCGCCAGCAGCCCCCTCAGGACTAGCGGGAGTAAACAAGAGACCCAGTACTTC. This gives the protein CASSPLRTSGSKQETQYF.

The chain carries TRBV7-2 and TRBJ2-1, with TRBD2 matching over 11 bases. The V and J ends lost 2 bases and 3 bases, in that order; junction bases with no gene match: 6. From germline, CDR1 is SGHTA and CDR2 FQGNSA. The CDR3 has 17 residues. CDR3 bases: TGTGCCAGCAGCTTAAAGCCTCTAGCGGGGGGCTACAATGAGCAGTTCTTC. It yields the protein CASSLKPLAGGYNEQFF.

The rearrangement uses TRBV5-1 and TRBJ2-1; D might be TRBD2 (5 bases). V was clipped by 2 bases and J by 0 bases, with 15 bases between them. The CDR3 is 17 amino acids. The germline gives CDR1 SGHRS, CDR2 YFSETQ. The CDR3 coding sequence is TGCGCCAGCAGCTTTGGACTCTTTACGCCCTCCTACAATGAGCAGTTCTTC. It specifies CASSFGLFTPSYNEQFF. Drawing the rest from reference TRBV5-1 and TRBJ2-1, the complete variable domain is KAGVTQTPRYLIKTRGQQVTLSCSPISGHRSVSWYQQTPGQGLQFLFEYFSETQRNKGNFPGRFSGRQFSNSRSEMNVSTLELGDSALYLCASSFGLFTPSYNEQFFGPGTRLTVL.

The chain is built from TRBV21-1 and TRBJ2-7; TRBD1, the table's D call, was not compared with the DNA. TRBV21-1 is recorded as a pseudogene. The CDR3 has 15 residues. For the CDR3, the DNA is TGTGCCAGCAGCAAATGGGGGCGCGAGGCCTACGAGCAGTACTTC. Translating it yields CASSKWGREAYEQYF.

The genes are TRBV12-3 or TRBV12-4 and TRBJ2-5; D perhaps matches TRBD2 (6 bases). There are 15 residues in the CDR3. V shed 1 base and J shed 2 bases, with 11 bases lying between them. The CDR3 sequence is CASSLGGEMQETQYF. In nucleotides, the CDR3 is TGTGCCAGCAGTTTAGGGGGGGAGATGCAAGAGACCCAGTACTTC.

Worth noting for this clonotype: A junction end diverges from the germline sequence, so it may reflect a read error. The DNA for the CDR3 is TGTGCCGGCAGCCAGGCAGGGGTGGCGGACGAGCAGTACTTC. It specifies CAGSQAGVADEQYF. This chain connects TRBV3-1 to TRBJ2-5; D may be TRBD1 (6 bases). The J call is in doubt because the DNA end fits TRBJ2-7 better. This CDR3 contains 14 residues. Germline values: CDR1 LGHDT, CDR2 YNNKEL (reference sequence).

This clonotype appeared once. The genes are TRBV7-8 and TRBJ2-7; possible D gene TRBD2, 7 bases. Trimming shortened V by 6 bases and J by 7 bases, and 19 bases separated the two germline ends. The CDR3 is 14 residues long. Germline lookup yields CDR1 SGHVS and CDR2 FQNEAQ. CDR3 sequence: CASRGGRALYEQYF. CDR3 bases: TGTGCCAGCAGGGGGGGGCGGGCCCTCTATGAGCAGTACTTC.

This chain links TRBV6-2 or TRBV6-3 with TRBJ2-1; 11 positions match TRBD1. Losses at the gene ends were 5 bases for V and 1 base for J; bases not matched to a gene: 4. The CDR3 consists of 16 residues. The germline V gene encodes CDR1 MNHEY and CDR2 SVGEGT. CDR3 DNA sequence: TGTGCCAGCAGTAAAGGGACAGGGGGATCCTACAATGAGCAGTTCTTC. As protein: CASSKGTGGSYNEQFF.

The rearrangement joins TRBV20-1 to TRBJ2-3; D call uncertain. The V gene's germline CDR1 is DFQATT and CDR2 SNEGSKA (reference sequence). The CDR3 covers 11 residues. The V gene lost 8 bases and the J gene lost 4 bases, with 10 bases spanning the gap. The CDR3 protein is CSIGKADTQYF. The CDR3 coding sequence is TGCAGTATCGGCAAAGCAGATACGCAGTATTTT.

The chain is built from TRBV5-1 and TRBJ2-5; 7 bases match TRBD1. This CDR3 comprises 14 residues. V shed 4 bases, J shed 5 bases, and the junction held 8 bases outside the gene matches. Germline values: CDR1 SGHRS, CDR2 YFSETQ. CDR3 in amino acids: CASSEGQRWETQYF. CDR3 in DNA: TGCGCCAGCAGCGAGGGACAGAGGTGGGAGACCCAGTACTTC.

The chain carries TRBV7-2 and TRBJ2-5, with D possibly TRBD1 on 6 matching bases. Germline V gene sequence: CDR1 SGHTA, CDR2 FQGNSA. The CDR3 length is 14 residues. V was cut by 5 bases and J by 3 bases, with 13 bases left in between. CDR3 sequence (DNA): TGTGCCAGCAGCCCCCAAGGGGGTGAAGAGACCCAGTACTTC. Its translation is CASSPQGGEETQYF.

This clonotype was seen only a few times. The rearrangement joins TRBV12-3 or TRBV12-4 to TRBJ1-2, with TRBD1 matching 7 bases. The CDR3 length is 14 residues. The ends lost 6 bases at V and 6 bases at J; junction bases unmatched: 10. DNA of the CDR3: TGTGCCAGCAGCCTTCTTAGGGACAGCCATGGCTACACCTTC. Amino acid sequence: CASSLLRDSHGYTF.

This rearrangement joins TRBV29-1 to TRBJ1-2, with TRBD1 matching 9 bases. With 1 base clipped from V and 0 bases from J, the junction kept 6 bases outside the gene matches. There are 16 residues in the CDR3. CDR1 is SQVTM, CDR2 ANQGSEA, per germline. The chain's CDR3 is CSVEVGTGLPNYGYTF. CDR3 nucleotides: TGCAGCGTTGAAGTGGGGACAGGGTTGCCTAACTATGGCTACACCTTC.

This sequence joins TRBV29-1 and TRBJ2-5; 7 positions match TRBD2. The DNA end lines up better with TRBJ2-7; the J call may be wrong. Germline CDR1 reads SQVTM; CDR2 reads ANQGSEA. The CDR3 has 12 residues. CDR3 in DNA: TGCAGCGTTGTGGCAGCGGGGTACGAGCAGTACTTC. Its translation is CSVVAAGYEQYF.

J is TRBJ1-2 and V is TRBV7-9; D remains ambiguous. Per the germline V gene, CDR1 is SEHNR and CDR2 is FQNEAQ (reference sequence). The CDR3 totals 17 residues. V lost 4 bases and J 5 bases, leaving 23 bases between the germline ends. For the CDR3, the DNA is TGTGCCAGCAGCTCAGGCTGGATCAGCTTCCTTACTTATGGCTACACCTTC. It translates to CASSSGWISFLTYGYTF.

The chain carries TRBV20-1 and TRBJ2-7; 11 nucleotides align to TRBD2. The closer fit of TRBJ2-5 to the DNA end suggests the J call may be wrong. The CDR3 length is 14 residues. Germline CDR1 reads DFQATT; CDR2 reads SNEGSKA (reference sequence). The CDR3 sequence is CSARPASGRETQYF. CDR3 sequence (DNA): TGCAGTGCTAGACCAGCTAGCGGGAGGGAGACCCAGTACTTC.

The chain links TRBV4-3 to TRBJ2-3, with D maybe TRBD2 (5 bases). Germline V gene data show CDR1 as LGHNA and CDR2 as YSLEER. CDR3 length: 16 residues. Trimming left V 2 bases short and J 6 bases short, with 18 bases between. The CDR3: CASSQSALPDSDTQYF. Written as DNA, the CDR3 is TGCGCCAGCAGCCAAAGTGCCTTGCCGGACTCCGATACGCAGTATTTT.

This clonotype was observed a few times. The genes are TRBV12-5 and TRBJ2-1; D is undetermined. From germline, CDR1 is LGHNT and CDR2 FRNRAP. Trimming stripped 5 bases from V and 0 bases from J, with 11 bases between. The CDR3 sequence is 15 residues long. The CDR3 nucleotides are TGTGCTAGTGGTACTGAATTGAGCTCCTACAATGAGCAGTTCTTC. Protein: CASGTELSSYNEQFF.